Below are 21 T cell receptor beta chains sequenced from a single sample in a study of T-cell reconstitution after alpha-beta-depleted transplantation in children (dated by TCRdb to the mid-2010s). The treatment or condition label, as the study defines it: allogeneic hematopoietic cell transplantation with graft depleted of TCRalphabeta T cells and CD19 B cells. The method was PCR. The sample was run on an Illumina HiSeq 2500. To normalize quantification of the TCRbeta repertoire, the TCR libraries were built with molecular barcoding that relied on unique molecular identifiers. The public reads were run again by TCRdb, first through fastp at Q25 and then through MiXCR, and only productive beta chains were kept. Each CDR3 protein appears once, grouped with its most common genes and DNA. The sample table holds 250,000 or so distinct CDR3 sequences, of which around 25% were seen once. The ten largest clones take up about 5% of the sample.

The specimen was PBMCs, mostly from graft donor cells, collected 360 days after TCRalphabeta/CD19-depleted stem cell transplant. The receptors come from a female patient aged 2-10 years who had a stem cell transplant for congenital amegakaryocytic thrombocytopenia, so the T cells may come from the graft donor.

This clonotype has a handful of counts. The V and J genes are TRBV28 and TRBJ2-7, with 7 bases that match TRBD1. The CDR3 runs 13 residues. Germline V gene lookup returns CDR1 MDHEN and CDR2 SYDVKM. Trimming removed 5 bases from V and 3 bases from J; junction bases left unmatched: 4. CDR3 nucleotide sequence: TGTGCCAGCAGTGGGTACAGGGGCTACGAGCAGTACTTC. Translated: CASSGYRGYEQYF.

This rearrangement joins TRBV20-1 to TRBJ2-7; D unclear. CDR1 is DFQATT and CDR2 is SNEGSKA in the germline V gene (reference sequence). Trimming took 3 bases from V and 3 from J, leaving 12 bases between them. This CDR3 region has 13 residues. CDR3 protein: CSASLEFGYEQYF. As DNA, the CDR3 is TGCAGTGCTAGTCTAGAATTCGGCTACGAGCAGTACTTC.

The chain has TRBV5-1 and TRBJ2-7, with D possibly matching TRBD1 (5 bases). Trimming shortened V by 3 bases and J by 5 bases, and 9 bases separated the two germline ends. CDR3 length: 12 amino acids. Germline V lookup: CDR1 SGHRS, CDR2 YFSETQ. The CDR3 loop is CASSSVGDEQYF. The DNA for the CDR3 is TGCGCCAGCAGCTCGGTAGGGGACGAGCAGTACTTC.

V is TRBV5-6 and J is TRBJ1-2; the D is unclear. Germline V lookup: CDR1 SGHDT, CDR2 YYEEEE. The CDR3 has 16 residues. V shed 0 bases and J shed 2 bases, with 14 bases lying between them. The CDR3 spells CASSLDRIGLNYGYTF. In DNA, the CDR3 is TGTGCCAGCAGCTTGGATCGAATCGGCCTAAACTATGGCTACACCTTC.

The J gene is TRBJ1-4, the V gene TRBV7-9; D unclear. The CDR3 covers 13 residues. The germline V gene has CDR1 SEHNR and CDR2 FQNEAQ (reference sequence). V was pared by 3 bases and J by 8 bases, with 10 bases between. The CDR3 reads CASSFPGVEKLFF. CDR3 nucleotides: TGTGCCAGCAGCTTTCCCGGGGTAGAAAAACTGTTTTTT.

Remarks on this clonotype: The junction shows a germline mismatch at one end, possibly a read error. The chain uses TRBV10-3 and TRBJ2-1; D is perhaps TRBD2 (7 bases). The CDR3 length is 19 residues. Germline CDR1 ENHRY, CDR2 SYGVKD. The CDR3 DNA reads as TGTACCATCAGTTTAGATAGGGGGGGCTCGGCGGGGAGATTGCATGAGCAGTTCTTC. This sequence encodes CTISLDRGGSAGRLHEQFF.

This clonotype was observed a few times. J is TRBJ2-2 and V is TRBV10-3; maybe TRBD1 (5 bases). From germline, CDR1 is ENHRY and CDR2 SYGVKD. CDR3 length equals 12 residues. Trimming took off 10 bases at V and 8 bases at J, with 14 bases between the two ends. In DNA, the CDR3 is TGTGCCAGCCAGCCAGGGAAAGGGGAGCTGTTTTTT. Translated, it gives CASQPGKGELFF.

This clonotype was counted only a few times. The gene calls are TRBV4-2 and TRBJ2-1, with D possibly matching TRBD2 (7 bases). Germline V CDR1 and CDR2: LGHNA, YNFKEQ. The V gene lost 0 bases and the J gene lost 9 bases, with 15 bases spanning the gap. This CDR3 contains 15 residues. CDR3 DNA: TGTGCCAGCAGCCAAGATAGGAGGGGGGGAGGTGAGCAGTTCTTC. Amino acid sequence: CASSQDRRGGGEQFF.

This clonotype was picked up a small number of times. V gene TRBV20-1 combines with J gene TRBJ2-7; D uncertain. The CDR3 extends over 15 amino acids. Trimming pared 1 base from V and 3 bases from J, leaving 16 bases between. Looked up from germline, CDR1 is DFQATT and CDR2 is SNEGSKA (reference sequence). CDR3 in amino acids: CSARAAGRNNYEQYF. DNA for the CDR3: TGCAGTGCTAGAGCTGCCGGACGAAACAACTACGAGCAGTACTTC.

A few counts support this clonotype. The chain joins TRBV7-2 to TRBJ1-6, with 11 bases matching TRBD1. The CDR3 is 14 amino acids. Losses at the gene ends were 7 bases for V and 10 bases for J; bases not matched to a gene: 6. Germline assignment: CDR1 SGHTA and CDR2 FQGNSA. The CDR3 spells CASTTGTGGSPLHF. The CDR3 nucleotides are TGTGCCAGCACGACCGGGACAGGGGGGTCACCCCTCCACTTT.

This sequence joins TRBV4-2 and TRBJ2-5; 7 nucleotides line up with TRBD2. Germline-derived CDR1 and CDR2 are LGHNA and YNFKEQ. This CDR3 comprises 16 residues. J gave up 4 bases and V 6 bases, and 14 bases lay outside the gene matches. Here the CDR3 reads CASRLLGAWEGETQYF. The CDR3 DNA reads as TGTGCCAGCAGACTACTCGGGGCCTGGGAGGGAGAGACCCAGTACTTC.

This clonotype was detected a few times. The gene calls are TRBV28 and TRBJ2-5; 10 nucleotides match TRBD2. CDR1 is MDHEN and CDR2 is SYDVKM in the germline V gene. Trimming took 5 bases from V and 4 from J; bases not matched to a gene: 4. The CDR3 runs 14 residues. CDR3 loop: CASSPLAGIETQYF. As DNA, the CDR3 is TGTGCCAGCAGTCCACTAGCGGGGATAGAGACCCAGTACTTC. Full variable domain (rest looked up from reference TRBV28 and TRBJ2-5): DVKVTQSSRYLVKRTGEKVFLECVQDMDHENMFWYRQDPGLGLRLIYFSYDVKMKEKGDIPEGYSVSREKKERFSLILESASTNQTSMYLCASSPLAGIETQYFGPGTRLLVL.

This clonotype was found a few times. V and J are TRBV24-1 and TRBJ2-2, with D possibly TRBD1 on 5 matching bases. Germline V gene lookup returns CDR1 KGHDR and CDR2 SFDVKD. V lost 4 bases to trimming and J lost 3 bases, with 14 bases between them. This CDR3 comprises 16 residues. The CDR3 is CATSDPGRADTGELFF. In DNA, the CDR3 is TGTGCCACCAGTGACCCCGGCAGGGCCGACACCGGGGAGCTGTTTTTT.

This clonotype was picked up many times. The V call is TRBV4-3, the J call TRBJ2-7; 7 nucleotides match TRBD2. CDR1 and CDR2 (germline): LGHNA, YSLEER. The CDR3 covers 14 residues. Trimming cost V 6 bases and J 0 bases; bases outside gene matches: 5. The CDR3 DNA is TGCGCCAGCAGACCGGGACTACTCTCCTACGAGCAGTACTTC. This gives the protein CASRPGLLSYEQYF.

This clonotype has a handful of counts. The J gene is TRBJ2-7, the V gene TRBV12-3 or TRBV12-4; D not resolved. The CDR3 sequence is 14 residues long. V was cut by 4 bases and J by 3 bases, with 13 bases left in between. The CDR3 protein is CASSSHGPIYEQYF. The CDR3 coding sequence is TGTGCCAGCAGTTCCCACGGGCCGATCTACGAGCAGTACTTC.

The chain uses TRBV15 and TRBJ1-5; 7 positions agree with TRBD1. V trimming: 3 bases; J trimming: 14 bases; junction bases outside the gene matches: 13. The CDR3 consists of 14 residues. Germline-derived CDR1 and CDR2 are LNHNV and YYDKDF (reference sequence). CDR3 DNA sequence: TGTGCCACCAGCAGCTCTTTCCGGGACAGCCACGAGCATTTT. It specifies CATSSSFRDSHEHF. Full variable domain (rest looked up from reference TRBV15 and TRBJ1-5): DAMVIQNPRYQVTQFGKPVTLSCSQTLNHNVMYWYQQKSSQAPKLLFHYYDKDFNNEADTPDNFQSRRPNTSFCFLDIRSPGLGDTAMYLCATSSSFRDSHEHFGDGTRLSIL.

This clonotype was seen ten or more times. V usage is TRBV10-3 and J usage is TRBJ1-5; D remains unclear. The ends were cut back, 3 bases at V and 0 bases at J, with 9 bases in the middle. Germline V gene lookup returns CDR1 ENHRY and CDR2 SYGVKD. The CDR3 extends over 15 amino acids. The CDR3 DNA reads as TGTGCCATCAGTGAAGGACGGCATAGCAATCAGCCCCAGCATTTT. It codes for CAISEGRHSNQPQHF.

This clonotype was picked up many times. The rearrangement links TRBV28 to TRBJ2-5; 7 bases match TRBD2. The CDR3 extends over 14 amino acids. The ends lost 7 bases at V and 1 base at J; junction bases unmatched: 6. The germline V gene has CDR1 MDHEN and CDR2 SYDVKM. This CDR3 reads CASTASGGQETQYF. In DNA form, the CDR3 reads TGTGCCAGCACTGCTAGCGGTGGCCAAGAGACCCAGTACTTC.

The rearrangement joins TRBV5-1 to TRBJ2-7; D ambiguous. Germline V CDR1 and CDR2: SGHRS, YFSETQ. The CDR3 consists of 13 residues. V was clipped by 0 bases and J by 6 bases, with 10 bases between them. CDR3 loop: CASSLVNGFEQYF. As DNA, the CDR3 is TGCGCCAGCAGCTTGGTAAATGGGTTCGAGCAGTACTTC.

This clonotype has more than one count but fewer than ten. The V and J genes are TRBV4-1 and TRBJ2-3; no reliable D call. The V and J ends lost 4 bases and 2 bases respectively, with 19 bases between them. CDR3 size: 17 residues. The germline CDR1 and CDR2 sequences are MGHRA and YSYEKL. The CDR3 here is CASSPWWAGGSTDTQYF. CDR3 nucleotides: TGCGCCAGCAGCCCGTGGTGGGCCGGTGGGTCCACAGATACGCAGTATTTT.

This clonotype was observed many times. The rearrangement uses TRBV4-1 and TRBJ2-5; D assignment may be TRBD1 or TRBD2 (5 bases each). Trimming removed 5 bases from V and 1 base from J, with 14 bases in between. CDR1 is MGHRA and CDR2 is YSYEKL in the germline V gene. The CDR3 is 15 amino acids. CDR3: CASSFRGAFQETQYF. The CDR3 nucleotides are TGCGCCAGCAGCTTTAGAGGGGCCTTCCAAGAGACCCAGTACTTC.